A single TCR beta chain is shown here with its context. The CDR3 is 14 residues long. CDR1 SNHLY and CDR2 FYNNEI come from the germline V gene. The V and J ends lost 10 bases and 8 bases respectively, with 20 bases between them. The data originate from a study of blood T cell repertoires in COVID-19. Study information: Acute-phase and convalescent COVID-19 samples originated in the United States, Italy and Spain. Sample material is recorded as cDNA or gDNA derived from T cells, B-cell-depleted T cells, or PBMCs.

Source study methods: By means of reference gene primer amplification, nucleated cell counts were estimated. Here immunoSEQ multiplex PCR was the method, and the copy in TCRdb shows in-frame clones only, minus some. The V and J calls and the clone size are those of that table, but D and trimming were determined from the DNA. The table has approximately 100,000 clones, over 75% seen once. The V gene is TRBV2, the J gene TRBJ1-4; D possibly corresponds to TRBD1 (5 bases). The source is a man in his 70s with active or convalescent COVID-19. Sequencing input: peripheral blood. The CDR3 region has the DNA TGTGCCACCCCCCGGGAGCGGGGGGGAGAAAAACTGTTTTTT. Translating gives CATPRERGGEKLFF.